This T cell receptor beta chain was identified in a study of T cell responses to AZD1222 COVID-19 vaccine. The assay was immunoSEQ multiplex PCR, and TCRdb's table has in-frame clones only and misses some. The profile shows around 99,000 clones, around 93% of them singletons. From germline, CDR1 is KGHDR and CDR2 SFDVKD. This CDR3 comprises 13 residues. The germline V and J ends were trimmed by 9 bases and 2 bases, with 11 bases remaining between them. Study outcomes and limitations: After the peak T cell response, and only then, were repertoires sampled. Donors were largely white British and mainly female; clonal diversity was possibly underestimated.

Note on this clone: As yet, its antigen is unknown.

The V gene is TRBV24-1, the J gene TRBJ2-3, with unresolved D. The origin of this receptor is an adult in good health. This sample comprised peripheral blood, obtained on day 0 of AZD1222 vaccination. CDR3 sequence: CATQRSDTDTQYF. CDR3 bases: TGTGCCACCCAACGGAGTGACACAGATACGCAGTATTTT.